This record covers a single T cell receptor (beta chain). The V gene lost 6 bases and the J gene lost 0 bases, with 12 bases spanning the gap. The CDR3 extends over 15 amino acids. The germline V gene encodes CDR1 ENHRY and CDR2 SYGVKD. The sample comes from a study of human T cells and chemical hapten exposure. Described time point: patch test 3, about 24 weeks after DPC sensitization. Sample treatment: therapeutic diphenylcyclopropenone sensitization with weekly scalp DPC. TCRdb independently ran MiXCR on the RACE reads; one entry per CDR3 protein. This table has about 190,000 distinct CDR3 sequences, around 25% appearing once.

The chain couples TRBV10-3 to TRBJ2-1, with TRBD2 as a possible D gene (5 bases). The TCR originated in a woman between 40 and 55 years old with alopecia areata. Some clones in this sample may be carry-over from other donors' samples. The sequenced sample was whole blood, obtained in connection with sensitization to the hapten diphenylcyclopropenone (DPC). The CDR3 DNA reads as TGTGCCATCAGACTGACCCGGGACTCCTACAATGAGCAGTTCTTC. Protein: CAIRLTRDSYNEQFF.